These 5 T cell receptor beta chains originate from one sample sequenced in a study of CD8 T cells in ankylosing spondylitis. TCRdb ran MiXCR on the 5' RACE reads and lists one entry per CDR3 protein. This table has 250,000 to 350,000 distinct CDR3 sequences, about a fifth appearing once. The specimen sequenced was blood, either unsorted or a sorted T cell fraction (not recorded which). Receptors originate from a female donor with ankylosing spondylitis or in good health (not recorded which).

Many counts were recorded for this clonotype. The germline gene is not matched at one end of the junction; a read error may be the cause. V gene TRBV3-1 combines with J gene TRBJ2-4; D remains ambiguous. This CDR3 is built from 12 residues. Germline CDR1 is LGHDT and CDR2 is YNNKEL (reference sequence). The DNA for the CDR3 is TGTGCCAGCAGCCAAGGGGCGGCAGGCGTTGACTTC. This translates into CASSQGAAGVDF.

The rearrangement uses TRBV12-3 or TRBV12-4 and TRBJ2-1, with D perhaps matching TRBD2 (5 bases). Between the trimmed V and J ends, which lost 7 bases and 9 bases, there was a span of 13 bases. The CDR3 has 12 amino acids. The CDR3 DNA follows: TGTGCCAGCAAAGTGGAGAGGGTTGAGCAGTTCTTC. Encoded protein: CASKVERVEQFF.

This clonotype was observed a handful of times. The gene calls are TRBV7-2 and TRBJ2-7; the match to TRBD2 covers 13 bases. The V and J ends lost 6 bases and 7 bases, in that order; junction bases with no gene match: 12. CDR3 length: 16 residues. CDR1 is SGHTA, CDR2 FQGNSA, per germline. The CDR3, as DNA: TGTGCCAGCAGTTCCGGGACTAGCGGGATGCGAGGAGAGCAGTACTTC. It specifies CASSSGTSGMRGEQYF.

This clonotype was detected only a few times. The gene calls are TRBV12-3 or TRBV12-4 and TRBJ1-1; TRBD1 is a possible D gene (5 bases). V gave up 2 bases and J gave up 6 bases, with 10 bases separating them. The CDR3 has 13 amino acids. In DNA form, the CDR3 reads TGTGCCAGCAGTTTATCCAGGGTGGCTGAAGCTTTCTTT. It translates to CASSLSRVAEAFF.

V and J are TRBV11-1 and TRBJ2-1; maybe TRBD2 (5 bases). The CDR3 has 20 amino acids. CDR1 and CDR2 (germline): SGHAT, FQDESV (reference sequence). V was cut by 3 bases and J by 0 bases, with 24 bases left in between. This CDR3 is CASSFGSAGLHRRSYNEQFF. CDR3 bases: TGTGCCAGCAGCTTCGGGTCCGCTGGACTGCATAGACGCTCCTACAATGAGCAGTTCTTC.